The 17 T cell receptor beta chains listed next were all sequenced from one sample in a study of T cells in localized non-small cell lung cancer. Sequenced by immunoSEQ multiplex PCR; TCRdb stores in-frame clones only, minus some. The sample yields 45,000 to 60,000 clones, about 85% seen once. The material was peripheral blood, obtained before any cancer treatment. The receptors come from a female donor over 55 with stage II squamous cell lung carcinoma.

V is TRBV6-6 and J is TRBJ2-5, with 7 nucleotides matching TRBD1. V gave up 10 bases and J gave up 2 bases; unmatched junction bases: 10. CDR1 and CDR2 from the germline V gene are MNHNY and SVGAGI (reference sequence). The CDR3 totals 14 residues. CDR3 in DNA: TGTGCCACCTCTAGAATGGGACAGCAAGAGACCCAGTACTTC. The encoded protein is CATSRMGQQETQYF.

The V gene is TRBV2, the J gene TRBJ1-5, with 7 bases lining up with TRBD1. With V trimmed by 5 bases and J by 1 base, 2 bases remained unmatched. Germline V CDR1 and CDR2: SNHLY, FYNNEI. The CDR3 runs to 14 residues. CDR3 nucleotide sequence: TGTGCCAGCAGTTACAGGGGAAGCAATCAGCCCCAGCATTTT. It translates to CASSYRGSNQPQHF.

This clone was picked up one time. J is TRBJ2-3 and V is TRBV13; 8 nucleotides agree with TRBD2. CDR1 PRHDT and CDR2 FYEKMQ come from the germline V gene (reference sequence). V lost 2 bases and J lost 0; bases outside the gene matches: 10. The CDR3 consists of 18 residues. DNA for the CDR3: TGTGCCAGCAGCTTACAAGCGGGGGCGAGTTTTAGCACAGATACGCAGTATTTT. Amino acids: CASSLQAGASFSTDTQYF.

The V and J genes are TRBV5-5 and TRBJ1-1; TRBD1 is a possible D gene (5 bases). V lost 4 bases and J 7 bases, leaving 14 bases between the germline ends. CDR1 SGHKS and CDR2 YYEKEE come from the germline V gene (reference sequence). This CDR3 has 13 residues. Written as DNA, the CDR3 is TGTGCCAGCAGCGGGATGGGGGACCGTGAAGCTTTCTTT. It translates to CASSGMGDREAFF.

This chain links TRBV5-6 with TRBJ1-4, with 10 positions matching TRBD1. CDR1 and CDR2 from the germline V gene are SGHDT and YYEEEE. J gave up 5 bases and V 4 bases, and 5 bases lay outside the gene matches. The CDR3 length is 15 residues. This chain's CDR3 is CASSLPGQGNEKLFF. For the CDR3, the DNA is TGTGCCAGCAGCCTACCGGGACAGGGGAATGAAAAACTGTTTTTT.

V and J are TRBV4-2 and TRBJ2-1; TRBD2 might be the D (5 bases). From germline, CDR1 is LGHNA and CDR2 YNFKEQ. Deletions cut 1 base from V and 5 bases from J, with 24 bases between. There are 19 residues in the CDR3. CDR3 sequence reads: CASSQGEGSTETNNNEQFF. CDR3 nucleotide sequence: TGTGCCAGCAGCCAAGGAGAGGGAAGCACGGAGACGAACAACAATGAGCAGTTCTTC.

This chain's CDR3 is CSVEEPGRPETQYF. In DNA form, the CDR3 reads TGCAGCGTTGAGGAACCGGGACGGCCAGAGACCCAGTACTTC. This chain links TRBV29-1 with TRBJ2-5; the D call may be TRBD1 or TRBD2 (5 bases each). The CDR3 covers 14 residues. From germline, CDR1 is SQVTM and CDR2 ANQGSEA. V shed 3 bases and J shed 4 bases, with 15 bases lying between them. Combining the CDR3 with reference TRBV29-1 and TRBJ2-5 gives the whole variable domain SAVISQKPSRDICQRGTSLTIQCQVDSQVTMMFWYRQQPGQSLTLIATANQGSEATYESGFVIDKFPISRPNLTFSTLTVSNMSPEDSSIYLCSVEEPGRPETQYFGPGTRLLVL.

The rearrangement links TRBV4-2 to TRBJ1-4, with a possible D match to TRBD1 (5 bases). The V gene lost 6 bases and the J gene lost 2 bases, with 13 bases spanning the gap. Germline-derived CDR1 and CDR2 are LGHNA and YNFKEQ. CDR3 size: 15 residues. The chain's CDR3 is CASREQELTNEKLFF. CDR3 coding DNA: TGTGCCAGCAGGGAACAGGAATTGACTAATGAAAAACTGTTTTTT.

The chain is built from TRBV13 and TRBJ1-1; D unresolved. V was clipped by 4 bases and J by 4 bases, with 16 bases between them. Germline CDR1 PRHDT, CDR2 FYEKMQ (reference sequence). CDR3 length equals 15 residues. The CDR3 nucleotides are TGTGCCAGCAGCTACTCGGTAGGGAAGGGCACTGAAGCTTTCTTT. Translated, it gives CASSYSVGKGTEAFF. Full variable domain (missing parts from reference TRBV13 and TRBJ1-1): AAGVIQSPRHLIKEKRETATLKCYPIPRHDTVYWYQQGPGQDPQFLISFYEKMQSDKGSIPDRFSAQQFSDYHSELNMSSLELGDSALYFCASSYSVGKGTEAFFGQGTRLTVV.

The chain employs TRBV18 and TRBJ2-5; D is undetermined. The CDR3 loop spans 13 amino acids. V was clipped by 3 bases and J by 4 bases, with 9 bases between them. The germline gives CDR1 KGHSH, CDR2 LQKENI. CDR3: CASSPGNGETQYF. In DNA form, the CDR3 reads TGTGCCAGCTCACCGGGGAACGGAGAGACCCAGTACTTC.

V is TRBV7-9 and J is TRBJ1-1; 9 bases agree with TRBD1. The CDR3 sequence is 14 residues long. V shed 4 bases, J shed 1 base, and the junction held 1 base outside the gene matches. Germline V gene data show CDR1 as SEHNR and CDR2 as FQNEAQ (reference sequence). CDR3 nucleotide sequence: TGTGCCAGCAGCTGGGGACAGGGGAACACTGAAGCTTTCTTT. Its protein product is CASSWGQGNTEAFF.

The chain links TRBV6-4 to TRBJ1-2; D might be TRBD1 (5 bases). CDR1 is MRHNA, CDR2 SNTAGT, per germline. CDR3 length: 12 amino acids. The V and J ends lost 2 bases and 12 bases respectively, with 13 bases between them. The CDR3 coding sequence is TGTGCCAGCAGTGACCGGGCAGGGATAAACACCTTC. Translated, it gives CASSDRAGINTF.

The rearrangement uses TRBV7-9 and TRBJ2-3; 9 bases agree with TRBD1. This CDR3 has 14 residues. The junction had 8 bases not matched to a gene; V was cut back by 5 bases and J by 8 bases. Germline CDR1 and CDR2: SEHNR and FQNEAQ (reference sequence). The CDR3 nucleotides are TGTGCCAGCAGCCAACAGGGGGCAACGGTTACGCAGTATTTT. Protein: CASSQQGATVTQYF. The full variable domain, with the rest looked up from reference TRBV7-9 and TRBJ2-3, is DTGVSQNPRHKITKRGQNVTFRCDPISEHNRLYWYRQTLGQGPEFLTYFQNEAQLEKSRLLSDRFSAERPKGSFSTLEIQRTEQGDSAMYLCASSQQGATVTQYFGPGTRLTVL.

The rearrangement links TRBV9 to TRBJ1-2, with D perhaps TRBD1 (5 bases). The CDR3 covers 15 residues. Trimming removed 0 bases at V and 8 bases at J, with 17 bases between. Per the germline V gene, CDR1 is SGDLS and CDR2 is YYNGEE. The CDR3 reads CASSVEGRQGRGYTF. CDR3 sequence (DNA): TGTGCCAGCAGCGTAGAAGGGAGGCAGGGCAGGGGCTACACCTTC.

The chain uses TRBV7-2 and TRBJ1-4, with D unclear. From germline, CDR1 is SGHTA and CDR2 FQGNSA. Trimming pared 4 bases from V and 6 bases from J, leaving 3 bases between. This CDR3 contains 11 residues. CDR3 sequence: CASSSYEKLFF. The CDR3 nucleotides read TGTGCCAGCAGCTCATATGAAAAACTGTTTTTT.

This clone occurred a few times. This chain uses TRBV5-4 with TRBJ2-3, with D possibly TRBD1 on 7 matching bases. V lost 0 bases to trimming and J lost 0 bases, with 14 bases between them. This CDR3 contains 17 residues. Germline V CDR1 and CDR2: SGHNT, YYREEE (reference sequence). This CDR3 is CASSLGRRGQSTDTQYF. In nucleotides, the CDR3 is TGTGCCAGCAGCTTGGGTCGGAGGGGGCAGAGCACAGATACGCAGTATTTT.

J is TRBJ2-7 and V is TRBV6-6, with D perhaps assigned TRBD1 or TRBD2 (5 bases each). The length of the CDR3 is 13 residues. CDR1 is MNHNY, CDR2 SVGAGI, per germline (reference sequence). Trimming left V 4 bases short and J 7 bases short, with 14 bases between. CDR3 residues: CASSSPGTAEQYF. DNA for the CDR3: TGTGCCAGCAGTTCCCCCGGGACGGCGGAGCAGTACTTC.